This note documents a single TCR beta chain sequence. Participants' own reports of clinical history determined their cohort assignment. The source of the sample is a study of blood T cell repertoires in COVID-19. Background on the study: Sites across the United States, Italy and Spain contributed samples from acute and convalescent COVID-19. T cells, B-cell-depleted T cells, or PBMCs supplied cDNA or gDNA.

Germline loops: CDR1 ENHRY, CDR2 SYGVKD. The CDR3 runs to 13 residues. V was pared by 0 bases and J by 6 bases, with 8 bases between. Per the original data handling: Scientists estimated how many nucleated cells there were by amplifying reference gene primers. Clones were sequenced by immunoSEQ multiplex PCR, and TCRdb holds only the in-frame ones, with some missing. V and J calls and clone size are those listed in that table; D and trimming were worked out from the DNA. The data contain 200,000 to 300,000 clones, about nine tenths of them singletons. This chain links TRBV10-3 with TRBJ1-1; D may be TRBD1 (6 bases). Specimen: PBMCs or T cells enriched from blood (not recorded which). This TCR came from a man between 40 and 49 years old who had recovered from COVID-19. DNA of the CDR3: TGTGCCATCAGTGAGTCGGGGGGGCCTGAAGCTTTCTTT. Amino acids: CAISESGGPEAFF.